This entry describes one T cell receptor beta chain. V dropped 3 bases and J dropped 7 bases, with 18 bases sitting between them. In germline, CDR1 is LGHNA, CDR2 YNFKEQ. CDR3 size: 15 residues. Only in-frame clones appear in the TCRdb table, and some are missing; sequencing was by immunoSEQ multiplex PCR. The sample consists of about 320,000 clones, roughly nine tenths of them appearing once. These data come from a study of blood T cell repertoires in COVID-19. About the research overall: Samples of COVID-19 (acute and convalescent) were obtained from the United States, Italy and Spain. Nucleic acid was either cDNA or gDNA, and it came from T cells, B-cell-depleted T cells, or PBMCs.

What was sequenced was PBMCs or T cells enriched from blood (not recorded which). The chain is built from TRBV4-2 and TRBJ1-2, with D perhaps matching TRBD1 (5 bases). This receptor was obtained from a woman aged 25-40 years who had been exposed to COVID-19. The CDR3 protein is CASSQGLSRVSGYTF. The CDR3 DNA follows: TGTGCCAGCAGCCAGGGACTGTCACGGGTTAGTGGCTACACCTTC.